The rows below give T cell receptor beta chains drawn from one sample of a study of blood T cell repertoires in COVID-19. Repertoires were generated with immunoSEQ multiplex PCR, while TCRdb's copy carries only in-frame clones and drops some. The sample carries 250,000 to 300,000 clones, about 86% recorded once. Sequenced material: peripheral blood. These receptors came from a woman in her 70s with COVID-19, enrolled during active disease. CDR3s leave out the opening cysteine and the closing phenylalanine or tryptophan.

TRBJ1-2 TRBV12-3/TRBV12-4 ASSLGGGYGYT
TRBJ2-2 TRBV24-1 ATRPGHNTGELF
TRBJ2-7 TRBV7-6 ASRRSGSSYEQY
TRBJ1-1 TRBV11-2 ASSLVSEGTEAF
TRBJ2-7 TRBV6-2/TRBV6-3 ASSSGLAGGEYEQY
TRBJ2-7 TRBV27 ASRYRGPQGEEQY
TRBJ1-5 TRBV28 ASSNLSGARGQPQH
TRBJ2-7 TRBV7-2 ASSSEGASEQY
TRBJ2-7 TRBV2 ASKQISGGAYEQY
TRBJ1-2 TRBV9 ASSLTPGGDYGYT
TRBJ2-5 TRBV3-1/TRBV3-2 ASSLRTSGEETQY
TRBJ2-5 TRBV5-1 ASSPTGVRRQETQY
TRBJ1-3 TRBV15 ATSGASAGNTIY
TRBJ1-2 TRBV24-1 ATLLRAGVLKVYGYT
TRBJ1-5 TRBV28 ASRPTGGNNQPQH
TRBJ2-4 TRBV6-1 ASSGKVRDNGPLKNIQY
TRBJ1-5 TRBV30 AWSTQAYNQPQH
TRBJ1-4 TRBV11-2 ASSLEFGQDEKLF
TRBJ1-3 TRBV19 ASSIGSWSSGNTIY
TRBJ1-2 TRBV7-9 ASSLALDSPNYGYT
TRBJ2-1 TRBV28 ASSLAGQGHNEQF
TRBJ1-2 TRBV7-2 ASSLGRGQYGYT
TRBJ2-3 TRBV19 ASSYSGTGTDTQY
TRBJ2-3 TRBV20-1 SASGGQGKDTQY
TRBJ1-5 TRBV30 AWSHGLNQPQH
TRBJ2-1 TRBV7-2 ASSKRSRGGRNEQF
TRBJ1-6 TRBV5-4 ASSLGSPPLH
TRBJ2-3 TRBV29-1 SVEDRADTQY
TRBJ2-7 TRBV14 ASSQASTGSEQY
TRBJ1-2 TRBV29-1 SATRDRVGYT
TRBJ2-7 TRBV30 AWRGGEHEQY
TRBJ2-7 TRBV5-6 ASSPRQSSYEQY
TRBJ1-1 TRBV5-8 ASSFKTEAF
TRBJ1-1 TRBV11-3 ASSRRDTEAF
TRBJ2-7 TRBV2 ASSEQGRYEQY
TRBJ1-1 TRBV27 ASSSGALNTEAF
TRBJ1-1 TRBV5-1 ASSLARTGSATEAF
TRBJ2-7 TRBV5-4 ASSLTTGGGYEQY
TRBJ1-2 TRBV10-3 AIYRENYGYT
TRBJ2-2 TRBV2 ASVEGGGYANTGELF
TRBJ2-7 TRBV6-5 ASSYSAGGYEQY
TRBJ2-3 TRBV27 ASSRGRLAGVDTDTQY
TRBJ2-2 TRBV6-1 ASSEVGSYTGELF
TRBJ1-5 TRBV7-9 ASSLGAGGAPGNQPQH
TRBJ2-1 TRBV20-1 SASRLAAYNEQF
TRBJ2-3 TRBV6-1 ASSLWTSADTQY
TRBJ2-3 TRBV7-2 ASSAKTSGGTSTDTQY
TRBJ1-2 TRBV10-2 ASSESTSPGGYT
TRBJ1-5 TRBV6-1 ASSERVTLEGSNQPQH
TRBJ2-7 TRBV2 ASSRDRADYEQY
TRBJ2-3 TRBV7-2 ASSLAPGIADTQY
TRBJ2-1 TRBV2 ASSGDTHEQF
TRBJ1-5 TRBV19 ASSIVTGGGGNQPQH
TRBJ2-2 TRBV2 ASSELPNTGELF
TRBJ2-5 TRBV30 AWSVEETQY
TRBJ1-2 TRBV4-1 ASSQSRNYGYT
TRBJ2-7 TRBV5-1 ASSQTSGTGSYEQY
TRBJ2-7 TRBV20-1 SARQGWEQY